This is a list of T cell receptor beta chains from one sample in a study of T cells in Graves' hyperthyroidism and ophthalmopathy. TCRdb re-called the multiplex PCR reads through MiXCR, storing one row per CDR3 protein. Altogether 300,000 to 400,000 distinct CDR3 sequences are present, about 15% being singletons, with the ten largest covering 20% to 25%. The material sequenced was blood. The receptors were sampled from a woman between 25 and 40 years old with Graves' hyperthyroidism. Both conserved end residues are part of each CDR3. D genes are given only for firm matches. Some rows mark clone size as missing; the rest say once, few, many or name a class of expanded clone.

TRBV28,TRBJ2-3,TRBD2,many,CASSYLAGGPDTQYF,TGTGCCAGCAGTTATCTCGCGGGAGGGCCAGATACGCAGTATTTT
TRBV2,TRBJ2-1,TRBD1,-,CVSSGDRGHEQFF,TGTGTCAGCAGTGGCGACAGGGGACATGAGCAGTTCTTC
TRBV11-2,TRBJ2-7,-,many,CASSATGQTVPYEQYF,TGTGCCAGCAGCGCCACTGGACAGACCGTCCCTTACGAGCAGTACTTC
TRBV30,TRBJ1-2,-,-,CAWSAGEGGYGYTF,TGTGCCTGGAGTGCAGGGGAGGGCGGCTATGGCTACACCTTC
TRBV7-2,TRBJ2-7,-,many,CASSHPGTSRTYEQYF,TGTGCCAGCAGCCACCCGGGGACTTCAAGGACCTACGAGCAGTACTTC
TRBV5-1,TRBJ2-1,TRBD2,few,CASSLTSGRLNEQLF,TGCGCCAGCAGCTTGACTAGCGGGAGATTGAATGAGCAGCTCTTC
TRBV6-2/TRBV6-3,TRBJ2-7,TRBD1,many,CASSSQGDSYEQYF,TGTGCCAGCAGTTCTCAGGGGGACTCCTACGAGCAGTACTTC
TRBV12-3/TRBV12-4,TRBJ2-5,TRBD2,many,CASSFSSLAGGETQYF,TGTGCCAGCAGTTTCTCTAGTCTAGCGGGAGGAGAGACCCAGTACTTC
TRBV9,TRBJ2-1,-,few,CASSVAKGLRNEQFF,TGTGCCAGCAGCGTAGCAAAAGGACTGCGCAATGAGCAGTTCTTC
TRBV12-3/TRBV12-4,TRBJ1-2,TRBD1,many,CASSLRRGPGYTF,TGTGCCAGCAGTTTAAGGAGGGGGCCTGGCTACACCTTC
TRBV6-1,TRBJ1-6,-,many,CASSYGNSKINSPLHF,TGTGCCAGCAGTTACGGGAACTCGAAAATCAATTCACCCCTCCACTTT
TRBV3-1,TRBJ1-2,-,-,CASSQSLSGYTF,TGTGCCAGCAGCCAAAGTCTGTCTGGCTACACCTTC
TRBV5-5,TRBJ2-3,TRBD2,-,CASSLETSGSTDTQYF,TGTGCCAGCAGCTTGGAGACTAGCGGGAGCACAGATACGCAGTATTTT
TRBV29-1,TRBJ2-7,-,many,CSVEGGQSSYEQYF,TGCAGCGTTGAGGGAGGACAGAGCTCCTACGAGCAGTACTTC
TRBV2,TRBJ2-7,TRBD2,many,CASTRLAGSYEQYF,TGTGCCAGCACGAGACTAGCGGGCTCCTACGAGCAGTACTTC
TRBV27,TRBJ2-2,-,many,CATRGGAGELFF,TGTGCCACACGAGGGGGGGCCGGGGAGCTGTTTTTT
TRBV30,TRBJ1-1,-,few,CAWRKGATANTEAFF,TGTGCCTGGAGGAAAGGGGCTACAGCGAACACTGAAGCTTTCTTT
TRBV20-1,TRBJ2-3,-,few,CSALDLAHSTDTQYF,TGCAGTGCGCTGGATCTAGCGCATAGCACAGATACGCAGTATTTT
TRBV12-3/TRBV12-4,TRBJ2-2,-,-,CASSLLVELFF,TGTGCCAGCAGTCTGTTGGTGGAGCTGTTTTTT
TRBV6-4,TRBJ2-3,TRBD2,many,CASSDSGTSGTDTQYF,TGTGCCAGCAGTGACTCGGGGACTAGCGGCACAGATACGCAGTATTTT
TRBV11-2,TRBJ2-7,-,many,CASSTILWTTTYEQYF,TGTGCCAGCAGCACAATTTTGTGGACGACGACTTACGAGCAGTACTTC
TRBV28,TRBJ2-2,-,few,CASSLVRDPGELFF,TGTGCCAGCAGTTTAGTAAGAGATCCCGGGGAGCTGTTTTTT
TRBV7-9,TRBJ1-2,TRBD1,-,CASSLPDRGYGYTF,TGTGCCAGCAGCTTACCAGACAGGGGCTATGGCTACACCTTC
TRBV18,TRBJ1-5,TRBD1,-,CASSPGGQGNQPQHF,TGTGCCAGCTCACCTGGGGGACAGGGGAATCAGCCCCAGCATTTT
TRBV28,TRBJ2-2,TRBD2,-,CASSFWGGSENTGELFF,TGTGCCAGCAGCTTCTGGGGGGGTTCGGAGAACACCGGGGAGCTGTTTTTT
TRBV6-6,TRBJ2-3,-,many,CASSYSSPDTTDTQYF,TGTGCCAGCAGTTACTCGAGTCCCGACACCACAGATACGCAGTATTTT
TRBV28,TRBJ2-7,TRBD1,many,CASSRPGTDIYEQYF,TGTGCCAGCAGCCGACCCGGGACAGATATTTACGAGCAGTACTTC
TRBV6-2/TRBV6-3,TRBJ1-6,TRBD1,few,CASSRPGQGATSPLHF,TGTGCCAGCAGTCGTCCCGGACAGGGGGCAACTTCACCCCTCCACTTT
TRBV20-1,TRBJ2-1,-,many,CSARDSAAGDEQFF,TGCAGTGCTAGAGATAGTGCGGCCGGGGATGAGCAGTTCTTC
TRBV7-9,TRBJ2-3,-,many,CASSSEGTLSDTQYF,TGTGCCAGCAGCTCGGAAGGGACTCTGTCAGATACGCAGTATTTT
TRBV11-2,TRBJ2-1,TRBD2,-,CASSHHAGGGVDEQFF,TGTGCCAGCAGTCATCACGCTGGGGGGGGAGTGGATGAGCAGTTCTTC
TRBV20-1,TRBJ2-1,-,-,CSAAVESYNEQFF,TGCAGTGCGGCAGTAGAATCCTACAATGAGCAGTTCTTC
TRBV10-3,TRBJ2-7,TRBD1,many,CAIRETGSSYEQYF,TGTGCCATTAGGGAGACAGGGAGCTCCTACGAGCAGTACTTC
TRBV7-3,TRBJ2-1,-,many,CASTPKGSAAYNEQFF,TGTGCCAGCACCCCCAAAGGTTCCGCAGCCTACAATGAGCAGTTCTTC
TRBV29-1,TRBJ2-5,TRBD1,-,CSVPGQGAEETQYF,TGCAGCGTGCCGGGACAGGGGGCCGAAGAGACCCAGTACTTC
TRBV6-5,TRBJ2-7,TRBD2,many,CASSYQTTSEIYEQYF,TGTGCCAGCAGTTACCAAACGACTAGCGAGATTTACGAGCAGTACTTC
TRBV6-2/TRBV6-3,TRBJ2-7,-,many,CASSYPLGYEQYF,TGTGCCAGCAGTTACCCCCTGGGATACGAGCAGTACTTC
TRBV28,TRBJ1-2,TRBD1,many,CASSLKDRAGGYTF,TGTGCCAGCAGTTTAAAGGACAGGGCGGGCGGCTACACCTTC
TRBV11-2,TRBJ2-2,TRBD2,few,CASSHYSSAGGPGELFF,TGTGCCAGCAGCCATTATTCCTCAGCGGGAGGTCCCGGGGAGCTGTTTTTT
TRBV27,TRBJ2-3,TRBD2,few,CASSPLPMGLAGAGDTQYF,TGTGCCAGCAGTCCTTTACCCATGGGACTAGCGGGAGCGGGAGATACGCAGTATTTT
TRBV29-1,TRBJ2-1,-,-,CSVTNPRKSYNEQFF,TGCAGCGTGACCAACCCCAGGAAGTCCTACAATGAGCAGTTCTTC
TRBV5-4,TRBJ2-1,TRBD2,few,CASTRPGTSGNEQFF,TGTGCCAGCACCCGCCCCGGGACTAGCGGGAATGAGCAGTTCTTC
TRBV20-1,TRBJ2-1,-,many,CSARSDGRSYNEQFF,TGCAGTGCTAGATCTGACGGCCGTAGCTACAATGAGCAGTTCTTC
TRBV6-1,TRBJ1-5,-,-,CASNHRRTEQGGQPQHF,TGTGCCAGCAACCACCGACGGACGGAACAGGGAGGCCAGCCCCAGCATTTT
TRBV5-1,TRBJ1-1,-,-,CASSLWSPGTEAFF,TGCGCCAGCAGCTTGTGGAGCCCCGGCACTGAAGCTTTCTTT
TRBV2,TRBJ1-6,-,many,CASSGSRGPGYSPLHF,TGTGCCAGCAGTGGGAGTCGCGGACCGGGGTATTCACCCCTCCACTTT
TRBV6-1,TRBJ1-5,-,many,CASSEEYGTNQPQHF,TGTGCCAGCAGTGAAGAGTATGGGACCAATCAGCCCCAGCATTTT
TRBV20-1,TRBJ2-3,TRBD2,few,CSARTAGGVGPTDTQYF,TGCAGTGCTAGGACCGCGGGGGGAGTGGGTCCCACAGATACGCAGTATTTT
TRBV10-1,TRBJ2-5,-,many,CASMPGLGGTQYF,TGCGCCAGTATGCCGGGCCTCGGTGGGACCCAGTACTTC
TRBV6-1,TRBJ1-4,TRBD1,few,CASRNGTGNERLFF,TGTGCCAGCAGAAACGGGACAGGGAATGAAAGACTGTTTTTT
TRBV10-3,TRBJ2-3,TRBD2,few,CAISKGGLADHTDTQYF,TGTGCCATCAGTAAGGGGGGACTAGCGGATCACACAGATACGCAGTATTTT
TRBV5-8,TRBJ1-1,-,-,CASSGGAAAREAFF,TGTGCCAGCAGCGGGGGGGCCGCGGCCCGTGAAGCTTTCTTT
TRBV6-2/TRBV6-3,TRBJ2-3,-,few,CASRPQRSDTQYF,TGTGCCAGCAGGCCCCAGCGTTCAGATACGCAGTATTTT
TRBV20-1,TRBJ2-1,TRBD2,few,CSWTSGNYNEQFF,TGCAGCTGGACTAGCGGGAATTACAATGAGCAGTTCTTC
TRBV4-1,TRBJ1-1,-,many,CASSQDRGTRTEAFF,TGCGCCAGCAGCCAAGACCGGGGGACTCGGACTGAAGCTTTCTTT
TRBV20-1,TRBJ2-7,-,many,CSAEVVQGYEQYF,TGCAGTGCCGAAGTAGTTCAGGGCTACGAGCAGTACTTC
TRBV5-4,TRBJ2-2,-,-,CASSLVGDGELFF,TGTGCCAGCAGCTTGGTAGGGGACGGGGAGCTGTTTTTT
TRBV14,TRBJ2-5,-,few,CASSQGARGYQETQYF,TGTGCCAGCAGCCAAGGGGCAAGGGGATATCAAGAGACCCAGTACTTC